The 19 T cell receptor beta chains below were found in one sample sequenced in a study of cytomegalovirus exposure and HLA in healthy donors. PCR was performed using 60 Vbeta and 13 Jbeta primers. TCRdb's copy holds only in-frame clones and misses some; the assay was immunoSEQ multiplex PCR. The sample lists some 200,000 clones, 75% to 80% occurring once. Sequencing used PBMCs. The source is a man aged 18 to 30 in good health and CMV-seronegative.

This chain links TRBV4-3 with TRBJ2-1; D not certain. The CDR3 covers 13 residues. V lost 1 base and J lost 7, with 8 bases in between. Germline loops: CDR1 LGHNA, CDR2 YSLEER. The CDR3 protein is CASSQVTTNEQFF. The CDR3 coding sequence is TGCGCCAGCAGCCAAGTCACTACAAATGAGCAGTTCTTC.

The chain is built from TRBV19 and TRBJ1-1, with 11 bases that match TRBD1. V dropped 6 bases and J dropped 6; count of bases not matched to a gene: 3. There are 13 residues in the CDR3. Germline CDR1 reads LNHDA; CDR2 reads SQIVND (reference sequence). Here the CDR3 DNA reads TGTGCCAGTAGCGGGACAGGGGGTTCTGAAGCTTTCTTT. Encoded protein: CASSGTGGSEAFF.

V gene TRBV30 combines with J gene TRBJ2-7, with TRBD2 identical over 11 bases. The CDR3 consists of 15 residues. The germline V gene has CDR1 GTSNPN and CDR2 SVGIG (reference sequence). V was pared by 5 bases and J by 2 bases, with 8 bases of the junction left unmatched. The DNA of the CDR3 is TGTGCCTGGCGATTAGCGGGGGGGCCTCCCTACGAGCAGTACTTC. It yields the protein CAWRLAGGPPYEQYF.

The rearrangement links TRBV28 to TRBJ2-7, with TRBD2 matching 9 bases. Germline V gene sequence: CDR1 MDHEN, CDR2 SYDVKM. The CDR3 spans 17 residues. V gave up 3 bases and J gave up 3 bases; unmatched junction bases: 12. CDR3 in amino acids: CASSFRTSVGGRYEQYF. CDR3 nucleotide sequence: TGTGCCAGCAGTTTCCGGACTAGCGTAGGGGGGCGCTACGAGCAGTACTTC.

This sequence joins TRBV28 and TRBJ2-7, with 10 bases identical to TRBD2. V trimming: 6 bases; J trimming: 2 bases; junction bases outside the gene matches: 13. The CDR3 is 17 residues long. From germline, CDR1 is MDHEN and CDR2 SYDVKM. The CDR3 spells CASSPNPTSGHAYEQYF. The DNA for the CDR3 is TGTGCCAGCAGCCCAAACCCGACTAGCGGGCATGCCTACGAGCAGTACTTC.

The chain links TRBV7-9 to TRBJ2-2; 7 bases line up with TRBD2. The CDR3 is 16 amino acids. Germline V lookup: CDR1 SEHNR, CDR2 FQNEAQ (reference sequence). Unmatched junction bases numbered 4, after V lost 2 bases and J lost 1 base. CDR3 nucleotide sequence: TGTGCCAGCAGCTTAAGACTAGCAGAGAACACCGGGGAGCTGTTTTTT. Protein product: CASSLRLAENTGELFF.

The V and J genes are TRBV5-1 and TRBJ1-3; D is uncertain. Trimming removed 1 base at V and 0 bases at J, with 8 bases between. This CDR3 is built from 15 residues. Germline V gives CDR1 SGHRS, CDR2 YFSETQ. CDR3 sequence reads: CASSLSPGSGNTIYF. CDR3 DNA: TGCGCCAGCAGCTTGAGTCCAGGCTCTGGAAACACCATATATTTT.

The chain joins TRBV30 to TRBJ2-3; 12 bases are a match to TRBD2. V shed 7 bases, J shed 0 bases, and the junction held 11 bases outside the gene matches. Per germline, CDR1 GTSNPN and CDR2 SVGIG (reference sequence). This CDR3 is built from 17 residues. CDR3 sequence reads: CASSTSGLAGSTDTQYF. CDR3 DNA: TGTGCCTCCTCAACCTCAGGACTAGCGGGGAGCACAGATACGCAGTATTTT. Filled out from reference TRBV30 and TRBJ2-3, the complete variable domain reads SQTIHQWPATLVQPVGSPLSLECTVEGTSNPNLYWYRQAAGRGLQLLFYSVGIGQISSEVPQNLSASRPQDRQFILSSKKLLLSDSGFYLCASSTSGLAGSTDTQYFGPGTRLTVL.

This rearrangement joins TRBV5-4 to TRBJ2-5; D unresolved. The V end lost 3 bases, the J end lost 0 bases, and 9 bases lay between the germline ends. CDR1 is SGHNT and CDR2 is YYREEE in the germline V gene (reference sequence). The CDR3 spans 14 residues. The CDR3 here is CASSSVADQETQYF. The CDR3 DNA sequence: TGTGCCAGCAGCTCGGTTGCGGACCAAGAGACCCAGTACTTC.

The rearrangement uses TRBV9 and TRBJ2-1, with TRBD2 identical over 13 bases. This CDR3 has 17 residues. Looked up from germline, CDR1 is SGDLS and CDR2 is YYNGEE. The ends lost 0 bases at V and 7 bases at J; junction bases unmatched: 7. As DNA, the CDR3 is TGTGCCAGCAGCGTAGGACCCGGGACTAGCGGGGAGAATGAGCAGTTCTTC. Translation gives CASSVGPGTSGENEQFF.

This clone occurred a few times. This chain links TRBV27 with TRBJ2-7; TRBD1 might be the D (6 bases). From germline, CDR1 is MNHEY and CDR2 SMNVEV (reference sequence). V dropped 5 bases and J dropped 6 bases, with 32 bases sitting between them. This CDR3 has 19 amino acids. The CDR3 nucleotides are TGTGCCAGCAGTCATTATGGCCAGTGGTACAGGGCGTCAGGGTCCGAGCAGTACTTC. Translating it yields CASSHYGQWYRASGSEQYF.

V gene TRBV7-8 combines with J gene TRBJ1-2; TRBD1 matches 12 bases. Per germline, CDR1 SGHVS and CDR2 FQNEAQ. The J segment lost 4 bases and the V segment lost 5 bases, leaving 5 bases of the junction unmatched. This CDR3 is 15 amino acids long. The DNA for the CDR3 is TGTGCCAGCAGCGGGGGACAGGGGGCGGGCTATGGCTACACCTTC. This encodes CASSGGQGAGYGYTF.

The rearrangement joins TRBV4-2 to TRBJ2-1; D remains ambiguous. The V and J ends lost 0 bases and 4 bases respectively, with 10 bases between them. The CDR3 covers 15 residues. Germline V gene lookup returns CDR1 LGHNA and CDR2 YNFKEQ. CDR3 DNA: TGTGCCAGCAGCCAAGACGGGTCTGATTACAATGAGCAGTTCTTC. Its protein is CASSQDGSDYNEQFF.

This chain links TRBV6-5 with TRBJ2-5; TRBD1 aligns across 7 bases. V shed 6 bases and J 2 bases; nucleotides not matched to a gene: 6. This CDR3 spans 14 amino acids. From germline, CDR1 is MNHEY and CDR2 SVGAGI. The CDR3 loop is CASSLGQPQETQYF. The CDR3 nucleotides are TGTGCCAGCAGCTTGGGACAGCCACAAGAGACCCAGTACTTC.

The chain uses TRBV7-3 and TRBJ1-2; TRBD1 matches 7 bases. The germline V gene has CDR1 SGHTA and CDR2 FQGTGA. Trimming cost V 5 bases and J 4 bases; bases outside gene matches: 10. This CDR3 is 15 amino acids long. The CDR3 DNA is TGTGCCAGCAGCCCAACGACAGGGTTGAGCTATGGCTACACCTTC. Translation: CASSPTTGLSYGYTF.

The chain recombines TRBV11-1 with TRBJ1-1, with D uncertain. V was shortened by 3 bases and J by 0 bases, with 8 bases between the two germline ends. The CDR3 totals 14 residues. Germline V gives CDR1 SGHAT, CDR2 FQDESV (reference sequence). The CDR3 DNA reads as TGTGCCAGCAGCTTTGATGGGCTGAACACTGAAGCTTTCTTT. This sequence encodes CASSFDGLNTEAFF.

This clone is a singleton in its sample. The V call is TRBV9, the J call TRBJ2-5; TRBD2 matches 7 bases. This CDR3 region has 15 residues. Germline trimming cut 3 bases from V and 2 bases from J; bases unmatched to any gene: 7. In germline, CDR1 is SGDLS, CDR2 YYNGEE. DNA of the CDR3: TGTGCCAGCAGCGGGGGGGGGACGGCTCAAGAGACCCAGTACTTC. It translates to CASSGGGTAQETQYF.

This clone was observed a single time. Here the CDR3 DNA reads TGTGCCAGCAGACCCCTCCGGGACAGGGCCACCGGGGAGCTGTTTTTT. Its translation: CASRPLRDRATGELFF. The chain recombines TRBV6-6 with TRBJ2-2; the match to TRBD1 covers 9 bases. Germline CDR1 reads MNHNY; CDR2 reads SVGAGI (reference sequence). This CDR3 comprises 16 residues. Unmatched junction bases numbered 9, after V lost 6 bases and J lost 4 bases.

This clone appeared once. This chain links TRBV4-1 with TRBJ2-2; 9 nucleotides match TRBD2. The CDR3 consists of 17 residues. V was clipped by 4 bases and J by 1 base; unmatched bases: 7. The V gene's germline CDR1 is MGHRA and CDR2 YSYEKL. CDR3 amino acids: CASSLGGAGGNTGELFF. The CDR3 DNA reads TGCGCCAGCAGCCTTGGGGGAGCGGGGGGGAACACCGGGGAGCTGTTTTTT.